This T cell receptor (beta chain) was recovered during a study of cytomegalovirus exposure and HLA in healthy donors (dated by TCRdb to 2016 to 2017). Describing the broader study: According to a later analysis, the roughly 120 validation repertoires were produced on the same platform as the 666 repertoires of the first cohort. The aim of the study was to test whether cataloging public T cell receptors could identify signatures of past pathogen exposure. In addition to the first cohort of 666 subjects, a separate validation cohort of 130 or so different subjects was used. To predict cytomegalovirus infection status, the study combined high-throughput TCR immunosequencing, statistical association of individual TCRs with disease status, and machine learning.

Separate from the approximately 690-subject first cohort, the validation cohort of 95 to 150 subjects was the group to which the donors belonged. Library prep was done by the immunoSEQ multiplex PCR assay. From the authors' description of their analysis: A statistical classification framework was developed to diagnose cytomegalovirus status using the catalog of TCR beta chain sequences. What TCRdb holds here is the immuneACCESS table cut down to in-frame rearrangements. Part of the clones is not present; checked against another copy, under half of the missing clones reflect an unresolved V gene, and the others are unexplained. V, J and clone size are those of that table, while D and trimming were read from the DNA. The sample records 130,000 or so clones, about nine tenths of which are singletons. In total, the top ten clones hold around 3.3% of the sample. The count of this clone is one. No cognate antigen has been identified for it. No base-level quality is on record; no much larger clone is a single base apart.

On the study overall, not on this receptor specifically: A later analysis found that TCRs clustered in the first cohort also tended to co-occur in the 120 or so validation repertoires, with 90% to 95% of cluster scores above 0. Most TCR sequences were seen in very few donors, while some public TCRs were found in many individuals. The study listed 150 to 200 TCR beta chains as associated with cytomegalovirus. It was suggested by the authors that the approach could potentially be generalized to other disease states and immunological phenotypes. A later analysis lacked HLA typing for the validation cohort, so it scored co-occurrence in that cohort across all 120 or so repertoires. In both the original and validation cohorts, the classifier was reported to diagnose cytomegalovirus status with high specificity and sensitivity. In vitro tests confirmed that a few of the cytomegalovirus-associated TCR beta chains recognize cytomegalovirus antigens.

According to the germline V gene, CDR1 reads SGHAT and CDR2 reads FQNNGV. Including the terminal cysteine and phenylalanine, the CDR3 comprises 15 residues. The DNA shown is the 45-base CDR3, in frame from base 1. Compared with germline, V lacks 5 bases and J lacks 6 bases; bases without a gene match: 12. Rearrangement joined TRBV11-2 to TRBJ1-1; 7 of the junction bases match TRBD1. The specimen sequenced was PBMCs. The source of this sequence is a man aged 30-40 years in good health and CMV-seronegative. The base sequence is TGTGCCAGCAGCCCCAACCTCAGACAGGGCCCTGAAGCTTTCTTT. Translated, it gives CASSPNLRQGPEAFF.